This T cell receptor (beta chain) was retrieved from a study of human T cells and chemical hapten exposure. Study-wide background: A 2 cm by 2 cm inner upper arm patch received 2% DPC for sensitization. Alopecia areata, totalis or universalis affected patients, mainly female.

CDR1 is SGHTA and CDR2 is FQGNSA in the germline V gene. Trimming took 3 bases from V and 4 from J, leaving 10 bases between them. CDR3 length: 15 residues. Documented time point: patch test 1, 2 weeks after DPC sensitization. Treatment described: therapeutic diphenylcyclopropenone sensitization with weekly scalp DPC. TCRdb called the RACE reads again in MiXCR, with one record for every CDR3 protein. The sample consists of 95,000 to 130,000 distinct CDR3 sequences, 9.5% to 13% of them appearing once. This chain connects TRBV7-2 to TRBJ1-6; possible D gene TRBD1, 5 bases. This receptor was obtained from a woman in her forties or fifties with alopecia areata. Some clones in this sample may be carry-over from other donors' samples. The sequences come from whole blood, collected in connection with sensitization to the hapten diphenylcyclopropenone (DPC). The CDR3 protein is CASSFSGTYNSPLHF. Written as DNA, the CDR3 is TGTGCCAGCAGCTTCTCCGGGACTTATAATTCACCCCTCCACTTT.